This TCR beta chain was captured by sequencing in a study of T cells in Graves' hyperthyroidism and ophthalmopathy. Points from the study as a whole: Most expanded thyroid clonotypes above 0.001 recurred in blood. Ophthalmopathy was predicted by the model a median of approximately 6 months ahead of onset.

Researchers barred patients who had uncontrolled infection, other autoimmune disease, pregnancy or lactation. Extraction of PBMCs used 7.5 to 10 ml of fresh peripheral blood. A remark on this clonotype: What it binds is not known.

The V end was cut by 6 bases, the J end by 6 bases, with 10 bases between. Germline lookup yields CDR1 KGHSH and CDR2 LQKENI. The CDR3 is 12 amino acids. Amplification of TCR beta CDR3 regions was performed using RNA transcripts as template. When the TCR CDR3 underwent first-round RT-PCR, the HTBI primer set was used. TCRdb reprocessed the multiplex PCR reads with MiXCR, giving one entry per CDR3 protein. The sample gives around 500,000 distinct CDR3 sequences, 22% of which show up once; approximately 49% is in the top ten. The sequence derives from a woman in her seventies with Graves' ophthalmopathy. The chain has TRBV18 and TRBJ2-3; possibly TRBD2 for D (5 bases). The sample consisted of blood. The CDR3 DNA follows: TGTGCCAGCTCCGGAGGCGCGGATACGCAGTATTTT. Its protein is CASSGGADTQYF.